This T cell receptor beta chain comes out of a study of CXCR3-negative and CXCR3-positive naive CD8 T cells. The TRB cDNA libraries were prepared by 5' RACE with UMI labels. No DNA is given; TCRdb re-called the 5' RACE reads and lists each CDR3 protein once. This repertoire comprises roughly 86,000 distinct CDR3 sequences; its ten largest clones make up about 1.1%. Sequences were obtained from naive CXCR3- CD8+ T cells from blood. Subset here: CD45RO-CCR7+CD27+CD95- naive CD8+ T cells lacking CXCR3 (TNR3-). The TCR originated in a human donor in good health. Some clones in this sample may be carry-over from other donors' samples.

CDR3 region: CASSLALGELGGYTF. This chain uses TRBV7-2 with TRBJ1-2. The CDR3 is 15 residues long. Germline CDR1 SGHTA, CDR2 FQGNSA.